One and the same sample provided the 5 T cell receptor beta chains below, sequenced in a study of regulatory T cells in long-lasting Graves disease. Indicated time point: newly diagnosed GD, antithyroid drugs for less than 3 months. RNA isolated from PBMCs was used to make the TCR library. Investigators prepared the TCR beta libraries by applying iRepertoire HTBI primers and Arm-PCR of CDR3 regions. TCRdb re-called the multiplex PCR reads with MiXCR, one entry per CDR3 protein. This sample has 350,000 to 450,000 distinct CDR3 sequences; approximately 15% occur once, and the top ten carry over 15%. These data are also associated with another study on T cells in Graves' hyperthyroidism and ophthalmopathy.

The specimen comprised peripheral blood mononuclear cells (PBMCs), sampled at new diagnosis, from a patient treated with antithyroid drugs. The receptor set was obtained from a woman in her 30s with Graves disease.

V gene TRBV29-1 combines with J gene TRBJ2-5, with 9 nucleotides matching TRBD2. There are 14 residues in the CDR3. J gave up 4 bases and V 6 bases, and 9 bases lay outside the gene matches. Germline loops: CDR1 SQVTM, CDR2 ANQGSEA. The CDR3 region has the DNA TGCAGCGTCCTAATAGCGGGAGTAAGAGAGACCCAGTACTTC. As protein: CSVLIAGVRETQYF.

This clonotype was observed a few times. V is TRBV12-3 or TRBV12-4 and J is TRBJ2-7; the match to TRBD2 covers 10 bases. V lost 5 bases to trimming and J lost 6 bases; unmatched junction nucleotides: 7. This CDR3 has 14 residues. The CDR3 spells CASSQAGGLAEQYF. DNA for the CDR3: TGTGCCAGCAGTCAAGCGGGAGGGTTGGCCGAGCAGTACTTC.

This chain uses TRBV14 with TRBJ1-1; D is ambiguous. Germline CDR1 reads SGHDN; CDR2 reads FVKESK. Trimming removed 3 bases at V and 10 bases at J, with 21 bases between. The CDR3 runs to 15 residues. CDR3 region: CASSQISTGHIGAFF. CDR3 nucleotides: TGTGCCAGCAGCCAGATAAGTACGGGTCACATCGGAGCTTTCTTT.

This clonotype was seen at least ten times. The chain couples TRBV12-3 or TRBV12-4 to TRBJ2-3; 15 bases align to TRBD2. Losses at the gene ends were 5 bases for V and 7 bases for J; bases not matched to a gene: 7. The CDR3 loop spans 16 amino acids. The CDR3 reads CASSPPGLAGGNTQYF. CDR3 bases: TGTGCCAGCAGTCCTCCGGGACTAGCGGGAGGAAATACGCAGTATTTT.

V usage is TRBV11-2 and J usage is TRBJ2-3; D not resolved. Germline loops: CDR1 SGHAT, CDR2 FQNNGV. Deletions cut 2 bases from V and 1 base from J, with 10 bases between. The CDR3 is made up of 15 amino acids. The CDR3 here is CASSLRLLRTDTQYF. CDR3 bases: TGTGCCAGCAGCTTACGATTACTACGCACAGATACGCAGTATTTT.